These T cell receptor beta chains were read from a single sample in a study of shared clonotypes between healthy human individuals. Assay used: immunoSEQ multiplex PCR; TCRdb lists only in-frame clones, some missing. This table holds some 700,000 clones, less than 95% found once. The specimen was memory CD8+ T cells from PBMCs. The receptors originated from a man aged 18 to 35 in good health. Some clones in this sample may be carry-over from other donors' samples. Both conserved end residues are part of each CDR3. Fields, in order: clone size, V gene, J gene, D gene, CDR3 DNA, CDR3 protein. A D gene is named only where the DNA matches it firmly. Size is stated for part of the rows, as once, few or many counts, or as a class when the clone is expanded.

NA	TRBV25-1	TRBJ2-3	NA	TGTGCCAGCAGTGGGCCAGATACGCAGTATTTT	CASSGPDTQYF
NA	TRBV9	TRBJ1-1	NA	TGTGCCAGCAGCGTAGGGTCGTCGGCAGCTATGAACACTGAAGCTTTCTTT	CASSVGSSAAMNTEAFF
few	TRBV6-6	TRBJ1-5	TRBD1	TGTGCCAGCAGGTACACAGGGGGCAGGGATCAGCCCCAGCATTTT	CASRYTGGRDQPQHF
NA	TRBV2	TRBJ2-3	NA	TGTGCCAGCAGTGAAAAAGTCACAGATACGCAGTATTTT	CASSEKVTDTQYF
NA	TRBV4-1	TRBJ2-2	NA	TGCGCCAGCAGCCACCCGGCGGCCACGAGGGAGCTGTTTTTT	CASSHPAATRELFF
NA	TRBV5-1	TRBJ2-7	NA	TGCGCCAGCAGCTTGCCCAGAGCCTACGAGCAGTACTTC	CASSLPRAYEQYF
few	TRBV5-4	TRBJ2-7	NA	TGTGCCAGCAGCTTAGAAGGGGGACCGACCCCCTACGAGCAGTACTTC	CASSLEGGPTPYEQYF
NA	TRBV5-6	TRBJ1-2	NA	TGTGCCAGCAGCTCCTACGGGAGCTGGGTTTATGGCTACACCTTC	CASSSYGSWVYGYTF
few	TRBV19	TRBJ1-1	NA	TGTGCCAGTAGTGCGTGGGGGACTGAAGCTTTCTTT	CASSAWGTEAFF
NA	TRBV19	TRBJ2-2	TRBD2	TGTGCCAGTAGCCTGCGAGCGGGAGCGAACACCGGGGAGCTGTTTTTT	CASSLRAGANTGELFF
NA	TRBV6-5	TRBJ1-5	NA	TGTGCCAGCAGTGACCTGAGGGGCGTTCAGCCCCAGCATTTT	CASSDLRGVQPQHF
NA	TRBV7-2	TRBJ1-5	NA	TGTGCCAGCAGCTTAGCGGGGGTCTATAGCAATCAGCCCCAGCATTTT	CASSLAGVYSNQPQHF
NA	TRBV28	TRBJ2-7	TRBD2	TGTGCCAGCAGTCATTTTAGCGGGGGTCCCTCCTACGAGCAGTACTTC	CASSHFSGGPSYEQYF
NA	TRBV6-6	TRBJ2-7	NA	TGTGCCAGCAGTTACTCGGGGGACAACTCCTACGAGCAGTACTTC	CASSYSGDNSYEQYF
NA	TRBV9	TRBJ2-1	NA	TGTGCCAGCAGCGGCGGCTACAATGAGCAGTTCTTC	CASSGGYNEQFF
NA	TRBV10-3	TRBJ1-2	NA	TGTGCCATCAGTGAGCCCTTGACAGGCAACTATGGCTACACCTTC	CAISEPLTGNYGYTF
NA	TRBV15	TRBJ1-2	TRBD1	TGTGCCACCAGCAGAGATAATGGACAGGGTAACTATGGCTACACCTTC	CATSRDNGQGNYGYTF
NA	TRBV2	TRBJ1-5	NA	TGTGCCAGCAGTGACATTGCTAATCAGCCCCAGCATTTT	CASSDIANQPQHF
NA	TRBV7-9	TRBJ2-7	TRBD1	TGTGCCAGCAGCTTCGCCCGCCGACAGGGGGACTACGAGCAGTACTTC	CASSFARRQGDYEQYF
NA	TRBV13	TRBJ2-5	NA	TGTGCCAGCAGCTTCGGACGGCAAGAGACCCAGTACTTC	CASSFGRQETQYF
NA	TRBV11-2	TRBJ1-1	TRBD1	TGTGCCAGCAGCCCCTGGACAGGGGACACTGAAGCTTTCTTT	CASSPWTGDTEAFF
NA	TRBV6-5	TRBJ2-3	TRBD2	TGTGCCAGCACCAGGAGTTGGCGGGAGGCAGATACGCAGTATTTT	CASTRSWREADTQYF
NA	TRBV28	TRBJ1-1	NA	TGTGCCAGCAGTTTATTAGTGGGGATGAGGACTGAAGCTTTCTTT	CASSLLVGMRTEAFF
NA	TRBV6-5	TRBJ1-1	NA	TGTGCCAGCAGTGGAGGTATGAACACTGAAGCTTTCTTT	CASSGGMNTEAFF
NA	TRBV27	TRBJ2-7	NA	TGTGCCAGCAGTCAGCGCCCTCCAATAAAACCCTCCTACGAGCAGTACTTC	CASSQRPPIKPSYEQYF
NA	TRBV27	TRBJ1-5	NA	TGTGCCAGCAGTCCTCGTGGAGGAGGGGGGCATCAGCCCCAGCATTTT	CASSPRGGGGHQPQHF
NA	TRBV10-3	TRBJ2-7	NA	TGTGCCATCAGTGATAATCCAACAGGGATGTACGAGCAGTACTTC	CAISDNPTGMYEQYF
NA	TRBV9	TRBJ1-3	NA	TGTGCCAGCAGCGGGAGGGAGCGGGGAAACACCATATATTTT	CASSGRERGNTIYF
NA	TRBV29-1	TRBJ2-1	TRBD2	TGCAGCGTTGGGGGCGGGAGGGCCGCCTACAATGAGCAGTTCTTC	CSVGGGRAAYNEQFF
NA	TRBV27	TRBJ1-5	NA	TGTGCCAGCAGTTTCGGCGGCAATCAGCCCCAGCATTTT	CASSFGGNQPQHF
NA	TRBV10-3	TRBJ2-7	NA	TGTGCCATCAGCGCTCCCGGGACGCACGACTGGGGGCAGTACTTC	CAISAPGTHDWGQYF
NA	TRBV2	TRBJ2-2	TRBD2	TGTGCCAGCAGTGAAGACCTAGCGGGAGAATACACCGGGGAGCTGTTTTTT	CASSEDLAGEYTGELFF
NA	TRBV4-3	TRBJ2-7	NA	TGCGCCAGCAGCCAAGGGACATACAGCTACGAGCAGTACTTC	CASSQGTYSYEQYF
NA	TRBV27	TRBJ1-1	NA	TGTGCCAGCAGTTCCTTTGGACACGAGAACACTGAAGCTTTCTTT	CASSSFGHENTEAFF
NA	TRBV5-6	TRBJ2-7	TRBD1	TGTGCCAGCAGTTGGGACAGGGCCTACGAGCAGTACTTC	CASSWDRAYEQYF